The 6 T cell receptor beta chains given below trace back to one sample, sequenced in a study of cytomegalovirus exposure and HLA in healthy donors. The PCR had 60 Vbeta and 13 Jbeta primers. Produced via immunoSEQ multiplex PCR; TCRdb's table is partial and in-frame only. The sample shows some 150,000 clones, more than 75% of them seen only once. Sample: PBMCs. These receptors were collected from a woman aged 25 to 39 in good health and CMV-seronegative.

The V call is TRBV14, the J call TRBJ2-1; TRBD2 is a possible D gene (6 bases). Trimming left V 4 bases short and J 0 bases short, with 22 bases between. CDR1 is SGHDN and CDR2 is FVKESK in the germline V gene. This CDR3 contains 19 residues. The CDR3 loop reads CASSLSWEDGLGSYNEQFF. In DNA form, the CDR3 reads TGTGCCAGCAGCCTAAGTTGGGAGGACGGACTGGGCTCCTACAATGAGCAGTTCTTC.

The rearrangement links TRBV2 to TRBJ2-1; 11 bases align to TRBD2. Germline assignment: CDR1 SNHLY and CDR2 FYNNEI. The V segment lost 6 bases and the J segment 8 bases; nucleotides outside the gene matches: 9. This CDR3 has 15 residues. The CDR3 is CASRPLAGGKHEQFF. The CDR3 DNA reads as TGTGCCAGCAGACCTCTAGCGGGGGGTAAGCATGAGCAGTTCTTC.

The V call is TRBV7-8, the J call TRBJ2-1, with D maybe TRBD2 (6 bases). This CDR3 contains 15 residues. Germline lookup yields CDR1 SGHVS and CDR2 FQNEAQ. Trimming removed 1 base from V and 1 base from J, with 8 bases in between. In DNA form, the CDR3 reads TGTGCCAGCAGCTTAGGCGGGAAATCCTACAATGAGCAGTTCTTC. Encoded protein: CASSLGGKSYNEQFF.

V usage is TRBV11-2 and J usage is TRBJ1-2; maybe TRBD1 (5 bases). The CDR3 contains 15 residues. V gave up 0 bases and J gave up 4 bases, with 12 bases separating them. Germline CDR1 SGHAT, CDR2 FQNNGV. Written as DNA, the CDR3 is TGTGCCAGCAGCTTAGAGACAAGGGGATCCTATGGCTACACCTTC. It codes for CASSLETRGSYGYTF. Supplemented by reference TRBV11-2 and TRBJ1-2, the full variable domain reads EAGVAQSPRYKIIEKRQSVAFWCNPISGHATLYWYQQILGQGPKLLIQFQNNGVVDDSQLPKDRFSAERLKGVDSTLKIQPAKLEDSAVYLCASSLETRGSYGYTFGSGTRLTVV.

The V and J genes are TRBV7-9 and TRBJ2-7; TRBD2 aligns across 7 bases. The CDR3 extends over 12 amino acids. Trimming at V came to 4 bases and at J to 7 bases, leaving 4 bases not matched to a gene. Germline V gives CDR1 SEHNR, CDR2 FQNEAQ (reference sequence). The DNA of the CDR3 is TGTGCCAGCAGCTCCCTCGGGGGGGAGCAGTACTTC. Translation gives CASSSLGGEQYF.

The CDR3: CASSLPATGYYGYTF. The CDR3 DNA is TGTGCCAGCAGCTTACCCGCGACAGGTTACTATGGCTACACCTTC. The chain recombines TRBV7-9 with TRBJ1-2; weak D call: TRBD1 (6 bases). In germline, CDR1 is SEHNR, CDR2 FQNEAQ (reference sequence). The CDR3 sequence is 15 residues long. With 2 bases removed from V and 3 bases from J, the gap between germline ends came to 13 bases.